A selection of T cell receptor beta chains follows, all from one sample in a study of control samples from healthy donors and cancer patients. Some clones are missing from TCRdb's copy, which holds only in-frame ones; the method was immunoSEQ multiplex PCR. The profile shows some 150,000 clones, 91% of them singletons. Sample: blood. The receptors were sampled from a woman under 40 in good health. The conserved cysteine and the conserved F or W are not part of the CDR3 here. The order of the fields is CDR3 protein, V gene, D gene. D genes are given only for firm matches.

cdr3_aa: ASSLGGHLDYGYT
v_call: TRBV7-9
d_call: -

cdr3_aa: ASSARGRGYT
v_call: TRBV19
d_call: TRBD1

cdr3_aa: AWSVDTQETQY
v_call: TRBV30
d_call: -

cdr3_aa: SASRLYEQY
v_call: TRBV20-1
d_call: -

cdr3_aa: ASSYSTSATDTQY
v_call: TRBV6-2/TRBV6-3
d_call: TRBD2

cdr3_aa: ASGPPGRGAYNEQF
v_call: TRBV12-5
d_call: TRBD2

cdr3_aa: ASSERGTGYEQY
v_call: TRBV6-1
d_call: TRBD1

cdr3_aa: ASSLDRDHEQF
v_call: TRBV5-1
d_call: -

cdr3_aa: ASSIDATNEKLF
v_call: TRBV5-1
d_call: -

cdr3_aa: ATSEGGNQPQH
v_call: TRBV15
d_call: -

cdr3_aa: ASSVNRVTNEKLF
v_call: TRBV2
d_call: -

cdr3_aa: ASGGEGWRKLF
v_call: TRBV6-5
d_call: -

cdr3_aa: ASSPSQGLTDTQY
v_call: TRBV18
d_call: -

cdr3_aa: ASSLFSGDGYT
v_call: TRBV28
d_call: -

cdr3_aa: ASSEALAGPGNTIY
v_call: TRBV2
d_call: -

cdr3_aa: ASSGVNEKLF
v_call: TRBV18
d_call: -

cdr3_aa: ASSPIAGGINEQF
v_call: TRBV9
d_call: TRBD2

cdr3_aa: SVRTTTNEKLF
v_call: TRBV29-1
d_call: -

cdr3_aa: ASSLSGDEQY
v_call: TRBV27
d_call: -

cdr3_aa: ASSIRQGNQPQH
v_call: TRBV19
d_call: -

cdr3_aa: ASSQRTSGTPYEQY
v_call: TRBV3-1/TRBV3-2
d_call: TRBD2

cdr3_aa: ASSLGGDGGYT
v_call: TRBV7-9
d_call: -

cdr3_aa: ASREASTDTQY
v_call: TRBV5-1
d_call: -

cdr3_aa: ASSRESYGYT
v_call: TRBV18
d_call: -

cdr3_aa: AWSVGRVQY
v_call: TRBV30
d_call: TRBD2

cdr3_aa: ASSRQGMNTEAF
v_call: TRBV5-6
d_call: TRBD1

cdr3_aa: ASRLDGYQETQY
v_call: TRBV28
d_call: -

cdr3_aa: ASSTSNQPQH
v_call: TRBV27
d_call: -

cdr3_aa: ATSRDRRGGDEKLF
v_call: TRBV15
d_call: -

cdr3_aa: ASSLAAQGVTYEQY
v_call: TRBV5-1
d_call: TRBD1

cdr3_aa: ASSRGNTEAF
v_call: TRBV25-1
d_call: -

cdr3_aa: ATRTGHTEAF
v_call: TRBV7-9
d_call: TRBD1

cdr3_aa: ASSARDRHSYGYT
v_call: TRBV7-8
d_call: TRBD1

cdr3_aa: ASSLGSQKTQY
v_call: TRBV12-3/TRBV12-4
d_call: -

cdr3_aa: ASSLGQLSGANVLT
v_call: TRBV28
d_call: -

cdr3_aa: ATSGQDGEKLF
v_call: TRBV24-1
d_call: -

cdr3_aa: ASSLTQGETQY
v_call: TRBV7-3
d_call: -

cdr3_aa: ASSGTSGGATGELF
v_call: TRBV5-1
d_call: TRBD2

cdr3_aa: ASRDRGFGANVLT
v_call: TRBV5-1
d_call: TRBD1

cdr3_aa: ASSLWAVNTEAF
v_call: TRBV5-8
d_call: -

cdr3_aa: ASRGTSGSSGELF
v_call: TRBV11-3
d_call: TRBD2

cdr3_aa: ASSLGSSVEQY
v_call: TRBV7-9
d_call: -

cdr3_aa: AISESSGGASEAF
v_call: TRBV10-3
d_call: -

cdr3_aa: ASSVQGIAKNIQY
v_call: TRBV2
d_call: TRBD1

cdr3_aa: ASSLAGTDNYGYT
v_call: TRBV13
d_call: -

cdr3_aa: ASSQGWGSSGNTIY
v_call: TRBV4-1
d_call: -

cdr3_aa: ASSERYRGRGQPQH
v_call: TRBV2
d_call: TRBD1

cdr3_aa: ASSPTGTGVQPQH
v_call: TRBV18
d_call: TRBD1

cdr3_aa: ASSSPSDIMNTEAF
v_call: TRBV13
d_call: -

cdr3_aa: ASSQGQGNTEAF
v_call: TRBV4-1
d_call: TRBD1

cdr3_aa: ASSIGVRGLYGYT
v_call: TRBV19
d_call: TRBD1

cdr3_aa: ATSDWTSGSSGELF
v_call: TRBV24-1
d_call: TRBD2

cdr3_aa: ASSIWGNQPQH
v_call: TRBV19
d_call: -

cdr3_aa: ASSQDWASGEINEQF
v_call: TRBV4-2
d_call: TRBD2

cdr3_aa: ASSLLVSYEQY
v_call: TRBV5-5
d_call: -

cdr3_aa: ASSLATVYNSPLH
v_call: TRBV5-1
d_call: -

cdr3_aa: ASSQDGNYGYT
v_call: TRBV4-3
d_call: -

cdr3_aa: ASSLVYEQY
v_call: TRBV11-3
d_call: -

cdr3_aa: ASSLRQGVADTQY
v_call: TRBV28
d_call: TRBD1